This paragraph covers one T cell receptor (beta chain) sequence. The antigen it recognizes is unknown. The record has no base qualities; no much larger clone is one base away. The sample comes from a study of T cells after yellow fever vaccination (dated by TCRdb to between 2018 and 2021). Describing the broader study: The SMART-Seq v4 Ultra Low Input RNA kit was used to prepare libraries from fractions with low cell numbers. To follow T-cell clones before and after primary and booster YFV17D yellow fever vaccination, bulk TCR alpha and beta repertoires were sequenced over time. Two healthy male donors, one aged 18 to 30 and one aged 30 to 40 years, made up the cohort. Blood samples were taken at several timepoints before and after primary and secondary immunization, and bulk PBMC replicates and cell subsets were isolated.

Points the paper makes about the study in general: Because only two donors were included in the study, the extent to which the findings can be generalized is limited. FACS-sorted repertoires could contain abundant contaminating clonotypes from the bulk population, so computational filtering was required. After the booster, most clones that had expanded after primary vaccination were detected again (nearly 97% of CD4 and 88% of CD8), suggesting broad maintenance of memory. Compared with the primary T-cell response, the secondary T-cell response was faster but weaker, reaching its peak on day 5 rather than on day 15. A small share of clonotypes was detected in both CD4 and CD8 compartments, with the overlap likely arising from convergent recombination.

In the paper's terms, the treatment or condition label means: live attenuated yellow fever vaccine strain. At each blood-draw timepoint, two biological replicates of bulk PBMCs were collected. A standard Ficoll-Paque protocol was used to isolate PBMCs from peripheral blood. TriZol was used to extract RNA from bulk PBMCs, from CD4 and CD8 fractions, and from dextramer-positive and dextramer-negative fractions. Sequencing was carried out with an Illumina NovaSeq 6000. TCR cDNA was synthesized by 5'RACE template switching, which introduced a universal primer site and unique molecular identifiers. Priming of cDNA synthesis was performed from both the TCR alpha and TCR beta constant segments. Libraries were amplified in two PCR steps, with sample barcodes and sequencing adapters added in the second step. Sequencing of libraries was done on Illumina HiSeq 2500 (2x100 bp) or NovaSeq (2x150 bp). Processing in the source paper ran as follows. MIGEC handled demultiplexing of reads and collapsing into UMI consensus sequences, while MiXCR performed V(D)J alignment. Clonotypes responding to the vaccine were identified with edgeR on replicate PBMC samples, with the criteria of FDR below 0.01 and a log2 fold change above 5 up to day 15. Bulk clonotypes were assigned CD4 or CD8 identity according to which sequenced CD4 or CD8 repertoire held them at higher abundance. Using fastp at Q25 and MiXCR, TCRdb reprocessed the public reads and kept productive beta chains. Each CDR3 protein gets just one entry, which takes the most common genes and DNA from the rows behind it. The V and J calls shown here were made by TCRdb, not taken from the authors' results. The sample includes fewer than 500,000 distinct CDR3 sequences, with 18% observed a single time. 15% to 20% of the sample goes to the ten largest clones.

V lost 7 bases and J lost 3 bases; the stretch between them is 12 bases long. In the germline V gene, CDR1 corresponds to SQVTM and CDR2 to ANQGSEA. The CDR3 runs 12 amino acids, cysteine and phenylalanine included. Only the CDR3 DNA is retained, 36 bases long and in frame from the first base. The input for sequencing was PBMCs, taken before the yellow fever booster vaccination. This chain is built from TRBV29-1 and TRBJ1-1, with the D gene too uncertain to name. The clonotype was recovered from a young man who received the YFV17D yellow fever vaccine. At the DNA level, the sequence is TGCAGCGCCTTCCTTGGGGACACTGAAGCTTTCTTT. Its coded protein is CSAFLGDTEAFF.